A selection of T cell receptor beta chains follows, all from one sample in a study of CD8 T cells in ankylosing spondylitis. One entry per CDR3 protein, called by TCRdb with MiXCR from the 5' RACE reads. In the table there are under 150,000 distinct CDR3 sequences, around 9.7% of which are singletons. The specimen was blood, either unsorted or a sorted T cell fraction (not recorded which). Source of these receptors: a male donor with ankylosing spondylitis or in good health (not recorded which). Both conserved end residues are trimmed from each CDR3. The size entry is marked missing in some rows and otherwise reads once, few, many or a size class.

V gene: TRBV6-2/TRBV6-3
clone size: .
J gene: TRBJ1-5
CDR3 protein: ASRRVGDNQPQH

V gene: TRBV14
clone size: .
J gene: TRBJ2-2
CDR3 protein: ASSQWQGANTGELF

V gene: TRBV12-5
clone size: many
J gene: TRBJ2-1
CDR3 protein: ASGLGVAIKNEQF

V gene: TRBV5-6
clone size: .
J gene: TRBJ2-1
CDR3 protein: ASSLRTGDPRYNEQF

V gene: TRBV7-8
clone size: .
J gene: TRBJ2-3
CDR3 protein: ASSLVGLAGRLQDTQY

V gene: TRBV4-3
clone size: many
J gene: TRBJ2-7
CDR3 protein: ASSQTTASYEQY

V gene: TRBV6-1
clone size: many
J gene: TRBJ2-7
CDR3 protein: ATLTEPGQGTYEQY

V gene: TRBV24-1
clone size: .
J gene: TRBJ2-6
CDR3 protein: ATSDSGRAGAGANVLT

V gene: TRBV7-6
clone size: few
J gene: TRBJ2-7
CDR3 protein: ASSLRPLGQGLYEQY

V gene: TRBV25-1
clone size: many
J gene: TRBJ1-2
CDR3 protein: ASSGPGPQTYGYT

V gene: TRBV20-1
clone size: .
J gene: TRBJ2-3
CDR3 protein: SATKGGISTDTQY

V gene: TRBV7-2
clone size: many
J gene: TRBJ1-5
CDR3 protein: ASSEGNSNQPQH

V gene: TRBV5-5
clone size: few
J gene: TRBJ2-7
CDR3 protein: ASSLRQGAREQY

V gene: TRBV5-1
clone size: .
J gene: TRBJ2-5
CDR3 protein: ASSLVFQEETQY

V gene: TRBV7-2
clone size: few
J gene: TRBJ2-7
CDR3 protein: ASSLAGQGDEQY

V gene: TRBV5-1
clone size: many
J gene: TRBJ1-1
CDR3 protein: ASSRATGAENTEAF

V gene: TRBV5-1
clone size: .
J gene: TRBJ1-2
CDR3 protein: ASSPRTATSYGYT

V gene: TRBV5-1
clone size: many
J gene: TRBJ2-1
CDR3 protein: ASSSLAGGSNEQF

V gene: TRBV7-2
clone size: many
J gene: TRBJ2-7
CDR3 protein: ASSYGTGPYEQY

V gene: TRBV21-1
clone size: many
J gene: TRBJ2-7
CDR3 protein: ASSTQDRSYEQY

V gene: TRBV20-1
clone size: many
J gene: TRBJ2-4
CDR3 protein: SARDLTTLAKNIQY

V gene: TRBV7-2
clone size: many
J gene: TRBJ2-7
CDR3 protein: ASSPTPLEYEQY